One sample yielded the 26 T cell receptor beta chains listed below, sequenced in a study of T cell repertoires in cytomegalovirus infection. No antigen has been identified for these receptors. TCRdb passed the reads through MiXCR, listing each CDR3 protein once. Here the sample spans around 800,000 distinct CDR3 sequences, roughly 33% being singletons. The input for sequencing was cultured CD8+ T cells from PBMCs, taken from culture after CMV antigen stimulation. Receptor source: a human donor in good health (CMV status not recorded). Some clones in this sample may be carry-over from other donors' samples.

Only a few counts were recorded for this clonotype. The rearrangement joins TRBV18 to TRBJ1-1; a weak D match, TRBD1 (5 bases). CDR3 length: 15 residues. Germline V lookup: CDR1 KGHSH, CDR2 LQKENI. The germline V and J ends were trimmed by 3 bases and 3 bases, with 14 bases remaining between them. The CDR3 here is CASSPGGGADTEAFF. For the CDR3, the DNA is TGTGCCAGCTCACCGGGGGGGGGAGCGGACACTGAAGCTTTCTTT.

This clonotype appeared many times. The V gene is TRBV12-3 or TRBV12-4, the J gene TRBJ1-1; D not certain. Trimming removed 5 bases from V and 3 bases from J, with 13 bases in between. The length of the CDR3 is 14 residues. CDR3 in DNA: TGTGCCAGCAGTCCACGGGCCTGGGACACTGAAGCTTTCTTT. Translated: CASSPRAWDTEAFF.

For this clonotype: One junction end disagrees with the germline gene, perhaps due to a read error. CDR3 DNA: TGTGCCAGCAGCTTAGCGGTCACAGGGGGCACGAAAGAGCAGTTTTTC. Residues: CASSLAVTGGTKEQFF. The chain recombines TRBV7-9 with TRBJ2-1, with TRBD1 identical over 9 bases. Germline CDR1 is SEHNR and CDR2 is FQNEAQ (reference sequence). The CDR3 extends over 16 amino acids.

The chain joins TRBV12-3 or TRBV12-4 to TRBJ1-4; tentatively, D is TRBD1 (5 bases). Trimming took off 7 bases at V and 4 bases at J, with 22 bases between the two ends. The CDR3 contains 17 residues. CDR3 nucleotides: TGTGCCAGCACCTTTATGGTCAGGGAGGTTGATAATGAAAAACTGTTTTTT. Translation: CASTFMVREVDNEKLFF.

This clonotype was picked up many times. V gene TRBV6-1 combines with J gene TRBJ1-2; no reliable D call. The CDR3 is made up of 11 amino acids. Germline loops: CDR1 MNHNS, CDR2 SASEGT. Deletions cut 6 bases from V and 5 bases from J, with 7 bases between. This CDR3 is CASSGPYGYTF. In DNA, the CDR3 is TGTGCCAGCAGCGGACCGTATGGCTACACCTTC.

The CDR3 bases are TGTGCCAGTAGTAAAGTACAGGGTCACACCGGGGAGCTGTTTTTT. This sequence encodes CASSKVQGHTGELFF. The rearrangement uses TRBV19 and TRBJ2-2; D might be TRBD1 (6 bases). Trimming pared 4 bases from V and 3 bases from J, leaving 12 bases between. Germline CDR1 reads LNHDA; CDR2 reads SQIVND (reference sequence). The CDR3 runs 15 residues.

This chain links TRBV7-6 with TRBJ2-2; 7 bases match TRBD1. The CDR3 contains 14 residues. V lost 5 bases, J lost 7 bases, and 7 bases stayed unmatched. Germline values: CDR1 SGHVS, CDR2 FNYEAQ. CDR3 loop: CASSTRQGHGELFF. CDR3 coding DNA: TGTGCCAGCAGCACGAGACAGGGCCACGGGGAGCTGTTTTTT.

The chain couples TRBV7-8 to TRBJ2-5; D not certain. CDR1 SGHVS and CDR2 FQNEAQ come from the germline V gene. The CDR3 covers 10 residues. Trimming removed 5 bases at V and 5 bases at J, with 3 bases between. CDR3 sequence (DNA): TGTGCCAGCAGCCCGGAGACCCAGTACTTC. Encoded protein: CASSPETQYF.

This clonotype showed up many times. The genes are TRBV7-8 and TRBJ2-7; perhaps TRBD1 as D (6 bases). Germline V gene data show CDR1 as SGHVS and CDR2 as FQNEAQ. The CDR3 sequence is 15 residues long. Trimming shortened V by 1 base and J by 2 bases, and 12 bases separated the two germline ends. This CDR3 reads CASSLDRASTYEQYF. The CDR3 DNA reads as TGTGCCAGCAGCTTAGACAGGGCCTCCACCTACGAGCAGTACTTC. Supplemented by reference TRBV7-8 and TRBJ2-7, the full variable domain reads GAGVSQSPRYKVAKRGQDVALRCDPISGHVSLFWYQQALGQGPEFLTYFQNEAQLDKSGLPSDRFFAERPEGSVSTLKIQRTQQEDSAVYLCASSLDRASTYEQYFGPGTRLTVT.

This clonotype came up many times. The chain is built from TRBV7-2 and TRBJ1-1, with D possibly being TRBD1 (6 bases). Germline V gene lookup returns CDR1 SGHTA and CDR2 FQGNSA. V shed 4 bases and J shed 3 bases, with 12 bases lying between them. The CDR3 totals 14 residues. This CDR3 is CASSYGDTYTEAFF. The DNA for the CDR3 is TGTGCCAGCAGCTATGGGGACACCTACACTGAAGCTTTCTTT.

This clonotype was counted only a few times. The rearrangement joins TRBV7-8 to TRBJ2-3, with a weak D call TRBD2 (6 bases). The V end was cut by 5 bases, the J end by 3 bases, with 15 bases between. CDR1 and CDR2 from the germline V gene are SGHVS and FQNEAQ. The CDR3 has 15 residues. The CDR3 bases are TGTGCCAGCAGCCCTTCCCGGGACTTTACAGATACGCAGTATTTT. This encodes CASSPSRDFTDTQYF.

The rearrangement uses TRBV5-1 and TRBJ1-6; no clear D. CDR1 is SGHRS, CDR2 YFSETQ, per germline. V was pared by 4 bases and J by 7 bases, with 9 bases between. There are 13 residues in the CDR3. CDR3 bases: TGCGCCAGCAGCATCCGACGGAATTCACCCCTCCACTTT. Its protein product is CASSIRRNSPLHF.

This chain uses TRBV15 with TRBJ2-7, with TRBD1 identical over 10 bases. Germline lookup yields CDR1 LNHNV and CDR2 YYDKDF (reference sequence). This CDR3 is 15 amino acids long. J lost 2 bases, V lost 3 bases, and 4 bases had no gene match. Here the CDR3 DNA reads TGTGCCACCAGCAGGGACAGGGGGATTACCTACGAGCAGTACTTC. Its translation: CATSRDRGITYEQYF.

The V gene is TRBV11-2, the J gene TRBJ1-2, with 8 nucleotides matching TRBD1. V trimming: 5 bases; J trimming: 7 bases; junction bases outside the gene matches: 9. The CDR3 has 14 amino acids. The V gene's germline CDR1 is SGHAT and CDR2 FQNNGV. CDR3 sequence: CASSPSTGAGGYTF. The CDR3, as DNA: TGTGCCAGCAGCCCTTCGACAGGGGCGGGTGGCTACACCTTC. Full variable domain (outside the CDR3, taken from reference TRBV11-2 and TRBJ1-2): EAGVAQSPRYKIIEKRQSVAFWCNPISGHATLYWYQQILGQGPKLLIQFQNNGVVDDSQLPKDRFSAERLKGVDSTLKIQPAKLEDSAVYLCASSPSTGAGGYTFGSGTRLTVV.

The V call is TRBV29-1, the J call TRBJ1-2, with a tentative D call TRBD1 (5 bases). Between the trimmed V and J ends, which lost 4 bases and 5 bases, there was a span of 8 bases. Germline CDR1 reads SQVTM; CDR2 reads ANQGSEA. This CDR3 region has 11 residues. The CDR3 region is CSVVGTYGYTF. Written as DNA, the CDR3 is TGCAGCGTTGTAGGGACTTATGGCTACACCTTC.

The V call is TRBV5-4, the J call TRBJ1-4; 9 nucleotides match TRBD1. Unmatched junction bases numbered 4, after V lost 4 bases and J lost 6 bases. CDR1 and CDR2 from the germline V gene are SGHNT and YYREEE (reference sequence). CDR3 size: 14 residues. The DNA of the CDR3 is TGTGCCAGCAGCCGGACAGGGGAGGATGAAAAACTGTTTTTT. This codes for CASSRTGEDEKLFF.

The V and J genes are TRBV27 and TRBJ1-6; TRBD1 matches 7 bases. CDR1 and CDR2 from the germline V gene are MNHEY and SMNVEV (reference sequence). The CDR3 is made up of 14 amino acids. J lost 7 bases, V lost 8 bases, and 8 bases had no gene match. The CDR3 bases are TGTGCCAGCCGTGTCGGGACAGAGAATTCACCCCTCCACTTT. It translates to CASRVGTENSPLHF.

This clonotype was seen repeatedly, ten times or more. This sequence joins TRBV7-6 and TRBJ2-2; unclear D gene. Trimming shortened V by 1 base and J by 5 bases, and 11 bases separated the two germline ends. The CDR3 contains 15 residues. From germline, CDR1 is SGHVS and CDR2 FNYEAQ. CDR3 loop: CASSLGLGQTGELFF. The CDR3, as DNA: TGTGCCAGCAGCTTAGGGTTAGGCCAGACCGGGGAGCTGTTTTTT.

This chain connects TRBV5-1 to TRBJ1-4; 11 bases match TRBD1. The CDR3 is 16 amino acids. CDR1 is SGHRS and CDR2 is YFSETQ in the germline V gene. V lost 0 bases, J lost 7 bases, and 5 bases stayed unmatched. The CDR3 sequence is CASSLGQGTGGEKLFF. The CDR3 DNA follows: TGCGCCAGCAGCTTGGGGCAAGGGACAGGGGGTGAAAAACTGTTTTTT.

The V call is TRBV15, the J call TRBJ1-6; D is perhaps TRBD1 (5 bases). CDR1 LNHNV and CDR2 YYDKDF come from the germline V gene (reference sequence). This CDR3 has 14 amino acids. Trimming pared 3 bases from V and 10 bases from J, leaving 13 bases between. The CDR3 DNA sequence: TGTGCCACCAGCAGTGGAGGGGCTGGCTCACCCCTCCACTTT. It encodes CATSSGGAGSPLHF.

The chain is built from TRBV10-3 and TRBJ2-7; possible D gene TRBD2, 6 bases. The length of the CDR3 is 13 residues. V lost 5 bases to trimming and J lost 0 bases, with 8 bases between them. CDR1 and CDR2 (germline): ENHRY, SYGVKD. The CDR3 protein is CAISSRDSYEQYV. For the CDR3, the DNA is TGTGCCATCAGTTCGCGGGACTCCTACGAGCAGTACGTC.

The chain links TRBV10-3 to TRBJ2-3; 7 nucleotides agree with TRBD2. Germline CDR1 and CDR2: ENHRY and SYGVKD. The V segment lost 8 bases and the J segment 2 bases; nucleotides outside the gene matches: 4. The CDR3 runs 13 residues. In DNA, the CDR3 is TGTGCCATCGGTGGACTAGACACAGATACGCAGTATTTT. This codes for CAIGGLDTDTQYF.

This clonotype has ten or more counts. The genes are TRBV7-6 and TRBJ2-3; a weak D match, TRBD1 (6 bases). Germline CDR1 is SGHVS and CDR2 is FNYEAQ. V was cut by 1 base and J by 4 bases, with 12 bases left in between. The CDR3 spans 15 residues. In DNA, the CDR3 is TGTGCCAGCAGCTTAGGTGCAGGGGCGGCAGATACGCAGTATTTT. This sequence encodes CASSLGAGAADTQYF.

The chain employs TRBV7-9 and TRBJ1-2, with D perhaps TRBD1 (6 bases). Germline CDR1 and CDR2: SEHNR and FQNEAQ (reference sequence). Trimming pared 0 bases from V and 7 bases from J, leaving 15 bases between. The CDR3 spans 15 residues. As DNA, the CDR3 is TGTGCCAGCAGCTTAGCCGGGGGACCACAGGGTGGCTACACCTTC. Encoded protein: CASSLAGGPQGGYTF.

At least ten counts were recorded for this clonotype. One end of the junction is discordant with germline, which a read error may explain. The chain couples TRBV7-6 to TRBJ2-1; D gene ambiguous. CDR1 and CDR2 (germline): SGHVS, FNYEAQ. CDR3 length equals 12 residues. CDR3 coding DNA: TGCGCCAGCAGCCCATCCTACAATGAGCAGTTCTTC. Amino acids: CASSPSYNEQFF. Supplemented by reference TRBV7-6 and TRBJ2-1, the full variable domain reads GAGVSQSPRYKVTKRGQDVALRCDPISGHVSLYWYRQALGQGPEFLTYFNYEAQQDKSGLPNDRFSAERPEGSISTLTIQRTEQRDSAMYRCASSPSYNEQFFGPGTRLTVL.

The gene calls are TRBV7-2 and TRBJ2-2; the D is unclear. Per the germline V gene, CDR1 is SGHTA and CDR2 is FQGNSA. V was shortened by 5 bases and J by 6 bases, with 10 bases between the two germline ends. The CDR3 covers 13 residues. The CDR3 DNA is TGTGCCAGCAGCCCCGTACCACCCGGGGAGCTGTTTTTT. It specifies CASSPVPPGELFF.